One and the same sample provided the 30 T cell receptor beta chains below, sequenced in a study of shared clonotypes between healthy human individuals (dated by TCRdb to about 2020). For the CD8 naive samples, CD45RO-negative cells were positively selected for CCR7, yielding a CD45RA+CCR7+ population from which TemRA cells were excluded. Receptors were amplified or captured by the immunoSEQ multiplex PCR assay. TCRdb carries this immuneACCESS record with in-frame sequences only. Its versions omit some clonotypes, under half of them owing to an unresolved V gene in the studies checked, with the rest unexplained. The sample profile shows approximately 840,000 clones; 96% of them were found once. Less than 0.25% of the sample rests with the top ten. Sequencing was carried out using naive CD8+ T cells sorted from blood. The cell subset or site label, as the study defines it: CD45RA+CCR7+. These receptors were obtained from a man younger than 45 in good health.

The genes are TRBV9 and TRBJ2-1; 7 nucleotides line up with TRBD2. The V and J ends lost 3 bases and 6 bases, in that order; junction bases with no gene match: 6. The CDR3 spans 14 residues. CDR1 is SGDLS, CDR2 YYNGEE, per germline. CDR3 nucleotides: TGTGCCAGCAGCGGCGGGAGATATATCAATGAGCAGTTCTTC. Translating it yields CASSGGRYINEQFF.

The V and J genes are TRBV9 and TRBJ2-5; 10 nucleotides line up with TRBD2. The CDR3 runs to 14 residues. The V gene end was trimmed by 4 bases and the J gene end by 5 bases; junction bases not matched to a gene: 5. Germline CDR1 reads SGDLS; CDR2 reads YYNGEE. The CDR3 sequence is CASSPSGSWETQYF. For the CDR3, the DNA is TGTGCCAGCAGCCCTAGCGGGAGCTGGGAGACCCAGTACTTC.

The rearrangement links TRBV11-2 to TRBJ2-1; 12 bases match TRBD2. This CDR3 has 17 residues. From germline, CDR1 is SGHAT and CDR2 FQNNGV. V trimming: 4 bases; J trimming: 7 bases; junction bases outside the gene matches: 11. The CDR3 reads CASSSAMTSGSRNEQFF. The CDR3 region has the DNA TGTGCCAGCAGCTCCGCAATGACTAGCGGGAGTCGGAATGAGCAGTTCTTC.

The V and J genes are TRBV13 and TRBJ2-3, with 7 bases lining up with TRBD2. The CDR3 has 17 residues. Germline-derived CDR1 and CDR2 are PRHDT and FYEKMQ (reference sequence). With 3 bases clipped from V and 1 base from J, the junction kept 10 bases outside the gene matches. The CDR3 region is CASSLLMGGSRTDTQYF. CDR3 bases: TGTGCCAGCAGCTTGCTTATGGGCGGGAGCCGCACAGATACGCAGTATTTT. Combining the CDR3 with reference TRBV13 and TRBJ2-3 gives the whole variable domain AAGVIQSPRHLIKEKRETATLKCYPIPRHDTVYWYQQGPGQDPQFLISFYEKMQSDKGSIPDRFSAQQFSDYHSELNMSSLELGDSALYFCASSLLMGGSRTDTQYFGPGTRLTVL.

The chain links TRBV29-1 to TRBJ2-5, with TRBD2 matching 10 bases. This CDR3 comprises 14 residues. V shed 4 bases, J shed 5 bases, and the junction held 7 bases outside the gene matches. Germline CDR1 and CDR2: SQVTM and ANQGSEA. CDR3 bases: TGCAGCGTTGGCGCTAGCGGGAGATTCGAGACCCAGTACTTC. It encodes CSVGASGRFETQYF.

The chain joins TRBV27 to TRBJ1-1; 8 nucleotides agree with TRBD1. CDR1 and CDR2 from the germline V gene are MNHEY and SMNVEV (reference sequence). The CDR3 totals 14 residues. The junction had 3 bases not matched to a gene; V was cut back by 2 bases and J by 4 bases. CDR3 sequence: CASSLQGAGTEAFF. CDR3 DNA: TGTGCCAGCAGTTTACAGGGGGCTGGCACTGAAGCTTTCTTT.

The chain has TRBV28 and TRBJ2-7; D not certain. CDR1 is MDHEN, CDR2 SYDVKM, per germline. The CDR3 is made up of 16 amino acids. Deletions cut 4 bases from V and 2 bases from J, with 18 bases between. CDR3 loop: CASSSPKTIFTYEQYF. The DNA of the CDR3 is TGTGCCAGCAGTTCACCGAAAACGATATTCACCTACGAGCAGTACTTC.

The chain carries TRBV21-1 and TRBJ2-7; no check of the table's D call, TRBD2, against the DNA was made. TRBV21-1 is assigned pseudogene status. The CDR3 covers 18 residues. CDR3 loop: CASTLDRGPSGSSYEQYF. Here the CDR3 DNA reads TGTGCCAGCACCCTAGACAGGGGGCCTAGCGGGAGCTCCTACGAGCAGTACTTC.

The chain is built from TRBV19 and TRBJ2-2; D call uncertain. From germline, CDR1 is LNHDA and CDR2 SQIVND (reference sequence). The V and J ends lost 5 bases and 0 bases respectively, with 10 bases between them. The CDR3 contains 15 residues. For the CDR3, the DNA is TGTGCCAGTAGTCCGCGTATGACGAACACCGGGGAGCTGTTTTTT. This translates into CASSPRMTNTGELFF.

The V and J genes are TRBV28 and TRBJ2-6, with D possibly matching TRBD1 (6 bases). Trimming shortened V by 6 bases and J by 0 bases, and 15 bases separated the two germline ends. Germline V lookup: CDR1 MDHEN, CDR2 SYDVKM. The length of the CDR3 is 17 residues. The CDR3 coding sequence is TGTGCCAGCAGCTTCAGGGGCCTAAGCTCTGGGGCCAACGTCCTGACTTTC. Amino acid sequence: CASSFRGLSSGANVLTF. Full variable domain (outside the CDR3, taken from reference TRBV28 and TRBJ2-6): DVKVTQSSRYLVKRTGEKVFLECVQDMDHENMFWYRQDPGLGLRLIYFSYDVKMKEKGDIPEGYSVSREKKERFSLILESASTNQTSMYLCASSFRGLSSGANVLTFGAGSRLTVL.

The CDR3 nucleotides are TGTGCCAGCAGCTTAGATAGCGGGAGGGCCGTAGGAAACATTCAGTACTTC. This encodes CASSLDSGRAVGNIQYF. V and J are TRBV7-8 and TRBJ2-4; TRBD2 agrees at 11 bases. Trimming cost V 1 base and J 6 bases; bases outside gene matches: 8. CDR3 length: 17 amino acids. Germline loops: CDR1 SGHVS, CDR2 FQNEAQ.

The V and J genes are TRBV9 and TRBJ2-1; a possible D gene is TRBD1 (6 bases). The V and J ends lost 3 bases and 0 bases respectively, with 13 bases between them. The V gene's germline CDR1 is SGDLS and CDR2 YYNGEE. This CDR3 has 16 amino acids. CDR3 in DNA: TGTGCCAGCAGCGCTCAAACAGGGAGCTCCTACAATGAGCAGTTCTTC. Amino acid sequence: CASSAQTGSSYNEQFF.

The chain employs TRBV11-2 and TRBJ2-7; D is possibly TRBD1 or TRBD2 (6 bases each). The CDR3 runs to 15 residues. V was cut by 3 bases and J by 0 bases, with 12 bases left in between. Germline assignment: CDR1 SGHAT and CDR2 FQNNGV. Written as DNA, the CDR3 is TGTGCCAGCAGCTTTGGAGGGGGAAGCTCCTACGAGCAGTACTTC. Its protein is CASSFGGGSSYEQYF.

The rearrangement uses TRBV29-1 and TRBJ2-7, with TRBD2 as a possible D gene (6 bases). Trimming shortened V by 2 bases and J by 7 bases, and 21 bases separated the two germline ends. CDR1 and CDR2 from the germline V gene are SQVTM and ANQGSEA. This CDR3 contains 15 residues. The CDR3 bases are TGCAGCGTTGAACTTGGGCGGGACGAAGCGGGTGAGCAGTACTTC. This codes for CSVELGRDEAGEQYF.

The genes are TRBV5-1 and TRBJ2-7, with 9 nucleotides matching TRBD1. The ends lost 4 bases at V and 4 bases at J; junction bases unmatched: 9. The CDR3 length is 15 residues. Germline CDR1 is SGHRS and CDR2 is YFSETQ. In DNA form, the CDR3 reads TGCGCCAGCAGCCAAGACAGGGGGTTCTCGTACGAGCAGTACTTC. This sequence encodes CASSQDRGFSYEQYF.

The chain couples TRBV11-2 to TRBJ2-7; D call uncertain. Deletions cut 5 bases from V and 7 bases from J, with 12 bases between. Germline V gene sequence: CDR1 SGHAT, CDR2 FQNNGV. The CDR3 contains 12 residues. The CDR3 bases are TGTGCCAGCAGCCGCTTACGTCCGGAGCAGTACTTC. It is translated as CASSRLRPEQYF.

The J gene is TRBJ2-1, the V gene TRBV28; D gene unclear. The CDR3 contains 16 residues. Germline loops: CDR1 MDHEN, CDR2 SYDVKM. V lost 2 bases, J lost 0 bases, and 11 bases lay in between. The CDR3 bases are TGTGCCAGCAGTTTAAATGTGGCTAGCTCCTACAATGAGCAGTTCTTC. Translation: CASSLNVASSYNEQFF.

V usage is TRBV11-2 and J usage is TRBJ2-7, with D tentatively TRBD2 (5 bases). Germline V gene sequence: CDR1 SGHAT, CDR2 FQNNGV. The CDR3 sequence is 13 residues long. V lost 3 bases, J lost 5 bases, and 11 bases lay in between. The CDR3 protein is CASSFWVGDEQYF. The CDR3 DNA reads TGTGCCAGCAGCTTTTGGGTGGGAGACGAGCAGTACTTC.

The chain recombines TRBV7-9 with TRBJ2-1; the D gene is possibly TRBD2 (6 bases). Trimming shortened V by 5 bases and J by 8 bases, and 19 bases separated the two germline ends. The CDR3 loop spans 15 amino acids. Germline V CDR1 and CDR2: SEHNR, FQNEAQ (reference sequence). CDR3 region: CASSQPDRERDEQFF. The CDR3 region has the DNA TGTGCCAGCAGCCAACCCGATCGGGAGCGCGATGAGCAGTTCTTC.

The chain combines TRBV6-5 with TRBJ1-4; no clear D gene. CDR3 size: 11 residues. The ends were cut back, 2 bases at V and 7 bases at J, with 2 bases in the middle. CDR1 is MNHEY and CDR2 is SVGAGI in the germline V gene. The CDR3 coding sequence is TGTGCCAGCAGTTACCGTGAAAAACTGTTTTTT. It codes for CASSYREKLFF.

This clone was counted a single time. The chain recombines TRBV30 with TRBJ2-3; D is unclear. CDR1 and CDR2 from the germline V gene are GTSNPN and SVGIG (reference sequence). Trimming removed 5 bases from V and 2 bases from J, with 11 bases in between. The CDR3 consists of 13 residues. The CDR3 here is CAWAFGDTDTQYF. The CDR3, as DNA: TGTGCCTGGGCTTTTGGAGACACAGATACGCAGTATTTT.

The chain joins TRBV18 to TRBJ2-1; 9 bases fit TRBD1. Germline V CDR1 and CDR2: KGHSH, LQKENI. This CDR3 is built from 18 residues. J was trimmed by 0 bases and V by 5 bases; bases with no gene match: 11. DNA of the CDR3: TGTGCCAGCTCAGAACGGACCGGGACAGGGTTCTCCTACAATGAGCAGTTCTTC. Translation: CASSERTGTGFSYNEQFF.

About this clone: This sample includes further DNA sequences coding for the same CDR3. The chain couples TRBV7-9 to TRBJ2-7; D uncertain. Trimming removed 5 bases from V and 1 base from J, with 3 bases in between. The CDR3 extends over 11 amino acids. Germline V CDR1 and CDR2: SEHNR, FQNEAQ (reference sequence). Written as DNA, the CDR3 is TGTGCCAGCAGCCTATCCTACGAGCAGTACTTC. Amino acids: CASSLSYEQYF.

CDR3 coding DNA: TGTGCCAGCAGCCCGATCCTAGCCGGGTACGAGCAGTACTTC. Translating gives CASSPILAGYEQYF. This chain links TRBV13 with TRBJ2-7, with TRBD2 as a possible D gene (5 bases). CDR1 is PRHDT and CDR2 is FYEKMQ in the germline V gene (reference sequence). This CDR3 is built from 14 residues. The V end was cut by 5 bases, the J end by 4 bases, with 15 bases between.

This clone appeared a single time. The chain is built from TRBV9 and TRBJ2-7, with 9 bases identical to TRBD2. V lost 0 bases and J lost 2; bases outside the gene matches: 0. The CDR3 consists of 14 residues. Germline loops: CDR1 SGDLS, CDR2 YYNGEE. This chain's CDR3 is CASSVGLAAYEQYF. In nucleotides, the CDR3 is TGTGCCAGCAGCGTAGGACTAGCGGCCTACGAGCAGTACTTC. Variable domain in full (rest from reference TRBV9 and TRBJ2-7): DSGVTQTPKHLITATGQRVTLRCSPRSGDLSVYWYQQSLDQGLQFLIQYYNGEERAKGNILERFSAQQFPDLHSELNLSSLELGDSALYFCASSVGLAAYEQYFGPGTRLTVT.

The rearrangement joins TRBV4-1 to TRBJ1-3; possible D gene TRBD1, 6 bases. CDR1 MGHRA and CDR2 YSYEKL come from the germline V gene. Trimming took off 2 bases at V and 0 bases at J, with 17 bases between the two ends. The CDR3 extends over 18 amino acids. DNA of the CDR3: TGCGCCAGCAGCCAATTCGTATCAGGGGAAAGCTCTGGAAACACCATATATTTT. As protein: CASSQFVSGESSGNTIYF.

The chain has TRBV7-9 and TRBJ2-7, with TRBD2 matching over 10 bases. V lost 5 bases and J lost 3; bases outside the gene matches: 4. This CDR3 spans 14 amino acids. Germline V gene data show CDR1 as SEHNR and CDR2 as FQNEAQ (reference sequence). CDR3 amino acids: CASSAGLADYEQYF. The CDR3 coding sequence is TGTGCCAGCAGCGCCGGACTAGCGGACTACGAGCAGTACTTC.

For the CDR3, the DNA is TGTGCCAGCAGCCGGGCGGGACAGACTTACGAGCAGTACTTC. Its protein product is CASSRAGQTYEQYF. This chain links TRBV7-9 with TRBJ2-7, with D possibly TRBD1 on 7 matching bases. Germline values: CDR1 SEHNR, CDR2 FQNEAQ (reference sequence). The CDR3 runs 14 residues. Trimming left V 5 bases short and J 4 bases short, with 15 bases between.

The V gene is TRBV6-5, the J gene TRBJ2-2; 12 bases match TRBD2. This CDR3 is 16 amino acids long. V was clipped by 2 bases and J by 4 bases; unmatched bases: 2. CDR1 is MNHEY, CDR2 SVGAGI, per germline. DNA for the CDR3: TGTGCCAGCAGTTACGAACTAGCGGGAGGCACCGGGGAGCTGTTTTTT. This codes for CASSYELAGGTGELFF.

This clone was recorded only once. The V gene is TRBV5-4, the J gene TRBJ2-7, with 14 bases that match TRBD2. CDR1 is SGHNT, CDR2 YYREEE, per germline (reference sequence). The trim removed 4 bases at V and 5 bases at J, leaving 2 bases unmatched. This CDR3 contains 14 residues. This CDR3 reads CASSAGLAGDEQYF. The CDR3 nucleotides are TGTGCCAGCAGCGCGGGACTAGCGGGGGACGAGCAGTACTTC.